This TCR beta chain comes out of a study of blood T cell repertoires in COVID-19. Study context: COVID-19 samples collected from the United States, Italy and Spain covered acute and convalescent phases. T cells, B-cell-depleted T cells, or PBMCs provided the cDNA or gDNA that served as material.

Source study methods: Amplification with reference gene primers provided the estimates of nucleated cell counts. Data came from immunoSEQ multiplex PCR; TCRdb stores just in-frame clones and leaves some out. The V and J calls and clone size are taken from that table; D and trimming were inferred from the DNA. The top ten hold about 1.2% of the sample, which has roughly 250,000 clones, approximately 88% seen once. Trimming shortened V by 6 bases and J by 2 bases, and 14 bases separated the two germline ends. CDR3 size: 15 residues. Germline CDR1 reads SNHLY; CDR2 reads FYNNEI. Sample: PBMCs or T cells enriched from blood (not recorded which). This sequence originates from a woman aged 40 to 55 with acute COVID-19. The chain couples TRBV2 to TRBJ1-5; D is unresolved. CDR3 in DNA: TGTGCCAGCAGCCCAAGAAGTCCGGGCAATCAGCCCCAGCATTTT. Its protein is CASSPRSPGNQPQHF.